This TCR beta chain was observed in a study of control samples from healthy donors and cancer patients (dated by TCRdb to 2019 to 2021). Including the terminal cysteine and phenylalanine, the CDR3 comprises 11 residues. The read is trimmed to its CDR3 DNA, 33 bases read in frame from base 1. At the junction V is shortened by 8 bases and J by 5 bases; bases outside the gene matches: 5. Reading the germline V gene gives CDR1 SQVTM and CDR2 ANQGSEA. Libraries were prepared through the immunoSEQ multiplex PCR assay. Held by TCRdb, this immuneACCESS table contains in-frame sequences only and omits some clones. Under half of the omission traces to an unresolved V gene where checked; the cause of the rest is unknown. Within this sample are 150,000 to 200,000 clones, with roughly 91% of them counted one time only. Over 1.2% of the sample is held by the ten biggest clonotypes. On this clone: No cognate antigen has been identified for it. Base qualities are not provided; no much larger clone lies one nucleotide away.

The chain is encoded by TRBV29-1 joined to TRBJ1-1; TRBD1 fits 7 bases in the junction. Specimen: blood. This TCR derives from a woman under 40 in good health. The CDR3 has the sequence CSTGVETEAFF. DNA sequence: TGCAGCACAGGGGTTGAGACTGAAGCTTTCTTT.